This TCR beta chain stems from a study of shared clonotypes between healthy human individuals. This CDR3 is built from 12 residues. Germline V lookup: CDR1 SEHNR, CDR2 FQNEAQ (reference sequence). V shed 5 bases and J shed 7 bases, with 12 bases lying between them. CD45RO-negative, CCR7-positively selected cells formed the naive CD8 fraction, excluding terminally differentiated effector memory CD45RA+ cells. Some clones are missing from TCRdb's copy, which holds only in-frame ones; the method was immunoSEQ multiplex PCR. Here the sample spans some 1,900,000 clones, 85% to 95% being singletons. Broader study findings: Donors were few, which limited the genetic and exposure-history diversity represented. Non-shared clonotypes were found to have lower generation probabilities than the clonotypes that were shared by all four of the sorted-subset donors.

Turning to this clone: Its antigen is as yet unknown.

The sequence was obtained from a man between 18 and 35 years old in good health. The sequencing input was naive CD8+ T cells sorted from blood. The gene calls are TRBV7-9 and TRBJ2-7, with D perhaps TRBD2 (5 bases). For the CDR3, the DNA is TGTGCCAGCAGCATCTTGGACTCAGAGCAGTACTTC. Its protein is CASSILDSEQYF.